This TCR beta chain was recovered during a study of T cells in Graves' hyperthyroidism and ophthalmopathy (dated by TCRdb to the late 2010s). Turning to the overall study: Peripheral blood samples were taken at initial diagnosis, before any treatment was given. Prospective prediction of ophthalmopathy was tested in an independent validation cohort consisting of 18 hyperthyroidism patients and around 16 patients who later progressed to ophthalmopathy. After sampling, hyperthyroidism patients received methimazole starting at 30 mg daily, and ophthalmopathy patients received high-dose intravenous methylprednisolone. To identify TCR V-J signatures that set the groups apart, the researchers used a discovery cohort of approximately 98 patients, made up of fewer than 50 with Graves' ophthalmopathy and 57 with stable Graves' hyperthyroidism. According to the paper, TCR Vbeta CDR3 sequencing was carried out on roughly 130 peripheral blood samples, which came from approximately 41 ophthalmopathy, approximately 72 hyperthyroidism and some 17 progressor patients. The roughly 100 discovery patients were randomly divided into training and test sets at a 7:3 ratio. Thyroid tissue and blood T-cell repertoires from six Graves' hyperthyroidism patients were also compared in the study. Study-wide conclusions, independent of this receptor: In cross-validation, a model built on a 13 V-J signature told ophthalmopathy apart from stable hyperthyroidism with approximately 90% sensitivity and around 83% specificity, and in testing the same model reached 80%/75%. During validation, the model predicted progression to ophthalmopathy a median of approximately six months ahead of onset, with 70.59% sensitivity and 72.22% specificity. Most expanded thyroid clonotypes (frequency above 0.001) were also found in blood, which suggests that blood repertoires may mirror thyroid immune responses. No statistical method was used to fix the sample size in advance, and group allocation was not hidden from the investigators.

Trimmed from V: 7 bases; trimmed from J: 3 bases; junction bases lacking a gene match: 8. Based on the germline V gene, the CDR1 and CDR2 sequences are SQVTM and ANQGSEA. Including cysteine and phenylalanine, the CDR3 has 13 amino acids. Of all the DNA, just the CDR3 is kept, 39 bases in frame from base 1. The TCR beta CDR3 regions were amplified from RNA transcripts. The first round of RT-PCR for the TCR CDR3 was performed with the HTBI primer set and the Qiagen OneStep RT-PCR kit. The libraries were constructed in a second round of multiplex PCR and then size-selected and purified. The libraries were sequenced on an Illumina HiSeq2000 using paired-end 100 bp reads. Under the source paper's analysis protocol: Raw data were processed with SOAPnuke, discarding reads with adapters, uncalled bases, mean Phred below 15, or no exact constant-primer or identifier match. COPE v1.2.5 was used to merge the high-quality paired reads, and each unique nucleotide sequence was defined as a clonotype. Clonotypes were aligned to IMGT TRBV, TRBD and TRBJ reference segments using MiTCR v1.1. The analysis included only V-J combinations with a frequency above 0.0001, which together covered over 98% of the repertoires. The TCS score was defined as the ratio of F50 (clonal expansion) to E x V (chaos), calculated using BLOSUM62-based TCRdist between CDR3 peptides within each V-J. Welch's t-statistics and random forest reduced 450 to 600 V-J features to 13, which were used in a naive Bayes classifier (R e1071). TCRdb passed the public sequencing reads through fastp at Q25 and MiXCR, retaining productive beta sequences. Each CDR3 protein gets just one entry, which takes the most common genes and DNA from the rows behind it. TCRdb assigned the V and J calls; the authors' analysis was not used. This sample gives some 740,000 distinct CDR3 sequences in total; 14% of them show up just once. Roughly 10% of the sample lies in the top ten.

A note on this clonotype: The clone's antigen remains unknown. No base-level quality is on record; no much larger clone is a single base apart.

Graves' hyperthyroidism was defined as stable when no progression to ophthalmopathy occurred over 18 months of follow-up. Hyperthyroidism patients were newly diagnosed, with disease duration under 2 months, and aged 18 to 65 years. Patients with uncontrolled infections, other autoimmune diseases, pregnancy or lactation were excluded. Clinical symptoms, serum thyroxine and TRAb, thyroid ultrasound, and orbital computed tomography formed the basis for the diagnoses. PBMCs were isolated from about 10 ml of fresh peripheral blood by Ficoll-Paque density gradient centrifugation. Total RNA was extracted with Trizol reagent, and quality was checked on an Agilent 2100 Bioanalyzer.

Sequencing was done on a sample of blood. This clonotype originated in a woman between 18 and 29 years old with Graves' hyperthyroidism. The chain links TRBV29-1 with TRBJ2-7; TRBD1 fits 8 bases in the junction. The DNA is as follows: TGCAGCGCTTTCGGACAGGGCGGCTACGAGCAGTACTTC. It codes for CSAFGQGGYEQYF.